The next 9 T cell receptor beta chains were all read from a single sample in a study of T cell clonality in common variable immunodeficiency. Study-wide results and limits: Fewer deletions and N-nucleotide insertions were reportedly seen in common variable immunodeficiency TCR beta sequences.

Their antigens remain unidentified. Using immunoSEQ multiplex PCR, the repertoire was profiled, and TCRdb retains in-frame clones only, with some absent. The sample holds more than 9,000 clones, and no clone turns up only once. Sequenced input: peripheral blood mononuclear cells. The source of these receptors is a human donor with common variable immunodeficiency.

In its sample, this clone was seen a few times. CDR3 bases read: TGTGCCAGCAGTGAAATTCCAGACTTCTATAATTCACCC. It yields the protein CASSEIPDFYNSP. In full, the CDR3 is CASSEIPDFYNSPLHF. The chain couples TRBV2 to TRBJ1-6; D ambiguous. Read coverage stops 3 residues before the CDR3 terminus; the germline J gene supplies the remainder. Germline V CDR1 and CDR2: SNHLY, FYNNEI. V lost 2 bases and J 3 bases, leaving 11 bases between the germline ends. CDR3 length equals 16 residues.

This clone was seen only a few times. The CDR3 bases that were read are TGTGCCAGCGATTCCCCAGGGGCTGGTGGC. Its translation is CASDSPGAGG. From start to end, the CDR3 is CASDSPGAGGYTF. The gene calls are TRBV2 and TRBJ1-2, with D perhaps matching TRBD1 (6 bases). The read finishes 3 residues shy of the CDR3 end, and the germline J gene is used to complete it. CDR3 length: 13 residues. V lost 8 bases and J 7 bases, leaving 17 bases between the germline ends. Germline V lookup: CDR1 SNHLY, CDR2 FYNNEI.

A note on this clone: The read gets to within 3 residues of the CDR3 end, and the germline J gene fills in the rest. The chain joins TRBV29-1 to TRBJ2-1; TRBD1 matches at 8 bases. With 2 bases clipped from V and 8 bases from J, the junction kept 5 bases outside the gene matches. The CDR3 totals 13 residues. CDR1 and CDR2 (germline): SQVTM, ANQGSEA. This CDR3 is CSVETQGVYEQFF. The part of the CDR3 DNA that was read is TGCAGCGTTGAAACACAGGGGGTCTATGAG.

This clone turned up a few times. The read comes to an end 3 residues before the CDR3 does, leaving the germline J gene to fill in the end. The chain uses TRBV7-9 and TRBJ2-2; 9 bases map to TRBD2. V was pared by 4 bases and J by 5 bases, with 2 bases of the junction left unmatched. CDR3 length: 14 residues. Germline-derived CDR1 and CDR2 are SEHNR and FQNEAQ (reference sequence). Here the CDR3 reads CASSSLAGTGELFF. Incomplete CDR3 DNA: TGTGCCAGCAGCTCTCTAGCGGGAACCGGGGAG.

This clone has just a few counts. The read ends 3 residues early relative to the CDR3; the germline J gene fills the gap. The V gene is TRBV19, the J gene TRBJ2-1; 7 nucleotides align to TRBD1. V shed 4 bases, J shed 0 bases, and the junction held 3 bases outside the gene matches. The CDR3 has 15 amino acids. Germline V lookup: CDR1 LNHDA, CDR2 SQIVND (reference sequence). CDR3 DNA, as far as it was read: TGTGCCAGTAGTACGGGACAGTTCTCCTACAATGAG. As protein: CASSTGQFSYNE. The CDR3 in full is CASSTGQFSYNEQFF.

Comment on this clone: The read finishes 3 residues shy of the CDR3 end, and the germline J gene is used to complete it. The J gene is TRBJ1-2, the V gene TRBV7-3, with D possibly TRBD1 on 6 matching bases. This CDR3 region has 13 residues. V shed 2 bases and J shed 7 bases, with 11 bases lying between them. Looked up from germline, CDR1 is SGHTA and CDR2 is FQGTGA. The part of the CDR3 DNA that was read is TGTGCCAGCAGCTTATTAGGGGGAGGTGGC. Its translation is CASSLLGGGG. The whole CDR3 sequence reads CASSLLGGGGYTF.

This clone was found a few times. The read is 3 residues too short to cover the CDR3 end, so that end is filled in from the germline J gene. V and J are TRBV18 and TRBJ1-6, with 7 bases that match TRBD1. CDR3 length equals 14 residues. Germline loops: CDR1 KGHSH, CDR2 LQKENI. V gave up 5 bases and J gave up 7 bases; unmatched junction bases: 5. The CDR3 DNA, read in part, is TGTGCCAGCTCATTGGACAGGCTAAATTCACCC. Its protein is CASSLDRLNSP. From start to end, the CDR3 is CASSLDRLNSPLHF.

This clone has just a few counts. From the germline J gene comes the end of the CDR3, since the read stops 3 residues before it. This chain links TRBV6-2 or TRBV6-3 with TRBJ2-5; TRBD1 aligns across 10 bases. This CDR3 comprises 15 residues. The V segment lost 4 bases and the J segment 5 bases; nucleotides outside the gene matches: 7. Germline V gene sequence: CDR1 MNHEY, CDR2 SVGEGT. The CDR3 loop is CASSSVTGGGETQYF. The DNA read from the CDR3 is TGTGCCAGCAGTTCCGTGACAGGGGGCGGTGAGACC.

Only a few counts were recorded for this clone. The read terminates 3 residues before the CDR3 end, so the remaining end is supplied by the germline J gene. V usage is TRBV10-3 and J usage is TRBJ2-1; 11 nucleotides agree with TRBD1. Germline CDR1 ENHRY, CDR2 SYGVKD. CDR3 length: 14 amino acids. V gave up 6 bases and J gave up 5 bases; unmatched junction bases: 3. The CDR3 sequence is CAIRDRGLDNEQFF. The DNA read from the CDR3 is TGTGCCATCAGGGACAGGGGGCTAGACAATGAG.